The sequence of this TCR beta chain was determined in a study of identical twins. TCRdb reanalysed the 5' RACE reads using MiXCR and keeps one entry per CDR3 protein. There are approximately 700,000 distinct CDR3 sequences in the sample; about 18% occur only once, and around 13% lies in the top ten. Germline V gene sequence: CDR1 SQVTM, CDR2 ANQGSEA. Trimming removed 7 bases from V and 4 bases from J; junction bases left unmatched: 3. The CDR3 is 13 residues long. These data were likewise used in another study, on T cells expressing NK-cell markers. Turning to that study: In sorted CD3+CD56+NKG2C+, CD3+CD56+NKG2C- and CD3+CD56-NKG2C+ T cells, TCR beta repertoires were obtained.

This receptor was identified in a woman between 18 and 29 years old in good health. The chain links TRBV29-1 to TRBJ2-5; 13 nucleotides line up with TRBD2. Material for sequencing was PBMCs. DNA for the CDR3: TGCAGCGCTGGGACTAGCGGGGCAGAGACCCAGTACTTC. Protein product: CSAGTSGAETQYF.